The 27 T cell receptor beta chains in this list originate from one sample, sequenced in a study of response to subunit inactivated influenza vaccine. TCRdb fed the RT-PCR reads into MiXCR, producing one record per CDR3 protein. The sample has around 710,000 distinct CDR3 sequences, about 14% seen once; the top ten hold 5.5% to 8%. Sample: PBMCs from blood, taken 14 to 15 days before vaccination. Receptor source: a man aged 45 to 65 who received an inactivated influenza vaccine.

This clonotype occurred many times. This chain connects TRBV20-1 to TRBJ2-7, with D perhaps matching TRBD2 (6 bases). The CDR3 spans 14 residues. Between the trimmed V and J ends, which lost 3 bases and 2 bases, there was a span of 14 bases. CDR1 DFQATT and CDR2 SNEGSKA come from the germline V gene (reference sequence). The CDR3 protein is CSASQPSVAYEQYF. In nucleotides, the CDR3 is TGCAGTGCTAGCCAGCCTAGCGTCGCCTACGAGCAGTACTTC.

This chain uses TRBV5-1 with TRBJ2-1; 10 bases match TRBD2. The CDR3 extends over 15 amino acids. V trimming: 6 bases; J trimming: 2 bases; junction bases outside the gene matches: 5. Germline V gene sequence: CDR1 SGHRS, CDR2 YFSETQ. The CDR3 region is CASTTSGSTYNEQFF. The CDR3 bases are TGCGCCAGCACGACTAGCGGGTCAACCTACAATGAGCAGTTCTTC.

This clonotype was counted only a few times. The chain links TRBV6-4 to TRBJ2-2, with D tentatively TRBD1 or TRBD2 (6 bases each). This CDR3 has 14 amino acids. Germline V gene data show CDR1 as MRHNA and CDR2 as SNTAGT. Deletions cut 6 bases from V and 1 base from J, with 9 bases between. The CDR3 is CASREGQNTGELFF. The CDR3 DNA reads as TGTGCCAGCAGGGAGGGACAGAACACCGGGGAGCTGTTTTTT.

This clonotype appeared a few times. The chain combines TRBV29-1 with TRBJ1-1; D unclear. The germline V gene has CDR1 SQVTM and CDR2 ANQGSEA. V lost 6 bases, J lost 1 base, and 9 bases lay in between. The CDR3 runs to 12 residues. The CDR3 here is CSVRGWNTEAFF. The CDR3 coding sequence is TGCAGCGTACGGGGATGGAACACTGAAGCTTTCTTT.

This clonotype was seen repeatedly, ten times or more. This chain joins TRBV5-6 and TRBJ1-1; D remains ambiguous. Germline-derived CDR1 and CDR2 are SGHDT and YYEEEE. V lost 0 bases to trimming and J lost 8 bases, with 11 bases between them. CDR3 size: 13 residues. CDR3 in amino acids: CASSLVGGSEAFF. As DNA, the CDR3 is TGTGCCAGCAGCTTGGTGGGTGGGTCAGAAGCTTTCTTT.

The rearrangement joins TRBV6-5 to TRBJ2-1, with TRBD2 as a possible D gene (6 bases). Germline lookup yields CDR1 MNHEY and CDR2 SVGAGI. V dropped 6 bases and J dropped 4 bases, with 13 bases sitting between them. The CDR3 loop spans 14 amino acids. The CDR3 loop reads CASSLAAAYNEQFF. The CDR3 DNA reads as TGTGCCAGCAGCTTAGCGGCAGCATACAATGAGCAGTTCTTC.

The chain joins TRBV10-3 to TRBJ2-5, with 7 bases lining up with TRBD1. The CDR3 length is 14 residues. V lost 2 bases to trimming and J lost 6 bases; unmatched junction nucleotides: 6. Germline assignment: CDR1 ENHRY and CDR2 SYGVKD. The CDR3 loop reads CAISEKQGMKTQYF. The CDR3 bases are TGTGCCATCAGTGAGAAACAGGGGATGAAGACCCAGTACTTC.

This clonotype was picked up a small number of times. The rearrangement links TRBV6-1 to TRBJ2-7; tentative D call: TRBD2 (7 bases). Germline V gives CDR1 MNHNS, CDR2 SASEGT. CDR3 size: 16 residues. V gave up 5 bases and J gave up 4 bases, with 21 bases separating them. The CDR3 here is CASSPTWRRGGYEQYF. CDR3 coding DNA: TGTGCCAGCAGTCCTACCTGGCGGAGGGGGGGGTACGAGCAGTACTTC.

This clonotype was observed a handful of times. The chain couples TRBV5-1 to TRBJ1-5; 8 nucleotides align to TRBD1. The CDR3 extends over 15 amino acids. J gave up 4 bases and V 2 bases, and 5 bases lay outside the gene matches. The V gene's germline CDR1 is SGHRS and CDR2 YFSETQ. The CDR3 coding sequence is TGCGCCAGCAGCTTTGAGACAGGGGTAAATCAGCCCCAGCATTTT. Translated, it gives CASSFETGVNQPQHF. The full variable domain, completed using reference TRBV5-1 and TRBJ1-5, is KAGVTQTPRYLIKTRGQQVTLSCSPISGHRSVSWYQQTPGQGLQFLFEYFSETQRNKGNFPGRFSGRQFSNSRSEMNVSTLELGDSALYLCASSFETGVNQPQHFGDGTRLSIL.

In its sample, this clonotype was seen a few times. V usage is TRBV4-1 and J usage is TRBJ2-3, with 9 bases lining up with TRBD2. The CDR3 runs 21 residues. Germline V gene sequence: CDR1 MGHRA, CDR2 YSYEKL. V gave up 4 bases and J gave up 2 bases; unmatched junction bases: 22. The CDR3 DNA follows: TGCGCCAGCAGCCCAACCCAGGGGCGGGGGGGAAGTTGGTGGGACACAGATACGCAGTATTTT. This encodes CASSPTQGRGGSWWDTDTQYF.

This clonotype was counted only a few times. This rearrangement joins TRBV20-1 to TRBJ2-7, with a possible D match to TRBD1 (5 bases). Looked up from germline, CDR1 is DFQATT and CDR2 is SNEGSKA (reference sequence). Deletions cut 0 bases from V and 6 bases from J, with 9 bases between. The CDR3 sequence is 12 residues long. The CDR3 is CSARDGRAEQYF. The CDR3 region has the DNA TGCAGTGCTAGAGATGGCAGGGCCGAGCAGTACTTC.

The sample holds a few counts of this clonotype. The V and J genes are TRBV7-2 and TRBJ2-1; 15 bases are shared with TRBD2. CDR3 length equals 16 residues. The germline gives CDR1 SGHTA, CDR2 FQGNSA. V was pared by 4 bases and J by 5 bases, with 3 bases of the junction left unmatched. CDR3 in DNA: TGTGCCAGCAGCTGGGGACTAGCGGGAGGAGACAATGAGCAGTTCTTC. It translates to CASSWGLAGGDNEQFF.

The table lists this clonotype with many counts. This rearrangement joins TRBV5-1 to TRBJ2-1; the match to TRBD1 covers 8 bases. The CDR3 consists of 14 residues. The V segment lost 4 bases and the J segment 7 bases; nucleotides outside the gene matches: 7. Germline V gives CDR1 SGHRS, CDR2 YFSETQ. The CDR3 here is CASSHDRGGNEQFF. Here the CDR3 DNA reads TGCGCCAGCAGCCACGACAGGGGAGGTAATGAGCAGTTCTTC.

V is TRBV5-1 and J is TRBJ2-1; the D call may be TRBD1 or TRBD2 (5 bases each). The CDR3 consists of 14 residues. The germline V gene encodes CDR1 SGHRS and CDR2 YFSETQ. Trimming shortened V by 4 bases and J by 1 base, and 9 bases separated the two germline ends. The CDR3 DNA reads as TGCGCCAGCAGCCCCGAGGGGTCCTACAATGAGCAGTTCTTC. Its translation is CASSPEGSYNEQFF. Full variable domain (outside the CDR3, taken from reference TRBV5-1 and TRBJ2-1): KAGVTQTPRYLIKTRGQQVTLSCSPISGHRSVSWYQQTPGQGLQFLFEYFSETQRNKGNFPGRFSGRQFSNSRSEMNVSTLELGDSALYLCASSPEGSYNEQFFGPGTRLTVL.

This clonotype was seen many times. This rearrangement joins TRBV12-3 or TRBV12-4 to TRBJ2-7, with D possibly being TRBD2 (5 bases). Trimming removed 6 bases at V and 7 bases at J, with 13 bases between. The CDR3 extends over 12 amino acids. The CDR3 region has the DNA TGTGCCAGCAGCCCGATAGGCGGGGAGCAGTACTTC. It translates to CASSPIGGEQYF.

The chain combines TRBV7-3 with TRBJ2-2; D gene uncertain. The CDR3 loop spans 14 amino acids. The germline V gene encodes CDR1 SGHTA and CDR2 FQGTGA. V gave up 3 bases and J gave up 6 bases, with 11 bases separating them. In nucleotides, the CDR3 is TGTGCCAGCAGCTTGGGCTACCTCTCCGGGGAGCTGTTTTTT. The encoded protein is CASSLGYLSGELFF.

The sample holds a few counts of this clonotype. The CDR3 region is CSAEYQGFGNTEAFF. In DNA, the CDR3 is TGCAGTGCTGAATATCAGGGGTTCGGGAACACTGAAGCTTTCTTT. The gene calls are TRBV20-1 and TRBJ1-1, with D perhaps TRBD1 (6 bases). The germline gives CDR1 DFQATT, CDR2 SNEGSKA (reference sequence). V dropped 5 bases and J dropped 1 base, with 17 bases sitting between them. This CDR3 region has 15 residues.

This clonotype has a count of ten or more. V gene TRBV6-5 combines with J gene TRBJ2-1; a possible D gene is TRBD2 (7 bases). This CDR3 region has 14 residues. CDR1 MNHEY and CDR2 SVGAGI come from the germline V gene. The germline V and J ends were trimmed by 2 bases and 4 bases, with 9 bases remaining between them. The CDR3 protein is CASSYGGAYNEQFF. The CDR3 DNA reads as TGTGCCAGCAGTTACGGGGGGGCTTACAATGAGCAGTTCTTC.

This clonotype was counted between two and nine times. The V and J genes are TRBV7-9 and TRBJ2-5; unclear D gene. This CDR3 spans 14 amino acids. The germline CDR1 and CDR2 sequences are SEHNR and FQNEAQ (reference sequence). The V and J ends lost 3 bases and 0 bases respectively, with 8 bases between them. This CDR3 reads CASSFRQNQETQYF. CDR3 DNA: TGTGCCAGCAGCTTCAGGCAGAACCAAGAGACCCAGTACTTC.

The chain joins TRBV18 to TRBJ2-1, with D possibly TRBD2 on 5 matching bases. Trimming cost V 4 bases and J 5 bases, with 12 bases left between them. The CDR3 has 14 residues. The germline CDR1 and CDR2 sequences are KGHSH and LQKENI. CDR3 residues: CASSLTGKDNEQFF. The CDR3 nucleotides read TGTGCCAGCTCACTCACCGGGAAGGACAATGAGCAGTTCTTC.

A few counts support this clonotype. CDR3 residues: CSAERESLHEQFF. CDR3 sequence (DNA): TGCAGTGCCGAGCGGGAGAGTCTGCATGAGCAGTTCTTC. This chain joins TRBV20-1 and TRBJ2-1, with 8 bases identical to TRBD2. This CDR3 contains 13 residues. Trimming at V came to 6 bases and at J to 8 bases, leaving 9 bases not matched to a gene. Germline V gene lookup returns CDR1 DFQATT and CDR2 SNEGSKA (reference sequence).

There are a few counts of this clonotype. This chain connects TRBV7-2 to TRBJ1-1; TRBD1 is a possible D gene (6 bases). The CDR3 contains 14 residues. CDR1 is SGHTA and CDR2 is FQGNSA in the germline V gene. The V gene lost 7 bases and the J gene lost 0 bases, with 12 bases spanning the gap. The CDR3 DNA follows: TGTGCCAGCAATTGGGGGGGCATGAACACTGAAGCTTTCTTT. Its protein product is CASNWGGMNTEAFF.

The chain is built from TRBV5-1 and TRBJ1-1; TRBD1 matches 11 bases. The CDR3 length is 15 residues. CDR1 is SGHRS and CDR2 is YFSETQ in the germline V gene. Trimming took 4 bases from V and 6 from J; bases not matched to a gene: 8. The CDR3 spells CASSDRTGGSSEAFF. The CDR3 DNA follows: TGCGCCAGCAGCGATAGGACAGGGGGCTCTTCTGAAGCTTTCTTT.

This clonotype appeared a few times. CDR3 protein: CASRSPFSKRTVQETQYF. The CDR3 bases are TGCGCCAGCAGAAGCCCCTTCTCGAAGCGGACGGTCCAGGAGACCCAGTACTTC. The rearrangement links TRBV5-1 to TRBJ2-5; D possibly corresponds to TRBD2 (5 bases). The CDR3 totals 18 residues. The ends were cut back, 5 bases at V and 5 bases at J, with 28 bases in the middle. Looked up from germline, CDR1 is SGHRS and CDR2 is YFSETQ. The full variable domain, completed using reference TRBV5-1 and TRBJ2-5, is KAGVTQTPRYLIKTRGQQVTLSCSPISGHRSVSWYQQTPGQGLQFLFEYFSETQRNKGNFPGRFSGRQFSNSRSEMNVSTLELGDSALYLCASRSPFSKRTVQETQYFGPGTRLLVL.

This clonotype occurred many times. This chain joins TRBV28 and TRBJ2-3; 7 nucleotides agree with TRBD2. The junction had 10 bases not matched to a gene; V was cut back by 4 bases and J by 3 bases. Per the germline V gene, CDR1 is MDHEN and CDR2 is SYDVKM. The CDR3 has 16 residues. CDR3 sequence reads: CASSSLSGAGTDTQYF. The CDR3 region has the DNA TGTGCCAGCAGTTCACTGAGCGGGGCGGGGACAGATACGCAGTATTTT.

This clonotype was seen only a few times. This chain joins TRBV20-1 and TRBJ2-4; 7 bases line up with TRBD1. This CDR3 is built from 14 residues. Germline-derived CDR1 and CDR2 are DFQATT and SNEGSKA (reference sequence). J was trimmed by 4 bases and V by 5 bases; bases with no gene match: 8. Here the CDR3 reads CSAHPGQNKNIQYF. As DNA, the CDR3 is TGCAGTGCTCACCCGGGACAGAATAAAAACATTCAGTACTTC.

The rearrangement joins TRBV7-2 to TRBJ1-1; no definite D call. The V end lost 7 bases, the J end lost 0 bases, and 12 bases lay between the germline ends. Germline CDR1 reads SGHTA; CDR2 reads FQGNSA. The CDR3 covers 14 residues. The CDR3 DNA follows: TGTGCCAGCACCCCGGGCAGTTTGAACACTGAAGCTTTCTTT. Translation: CASTPGSLNTEAFF.